Here is one T cell receptor (beta chain) with its context. What it recognizes is unknown. The assay was immunoSEQ multiplex PCR, and TCRdb's table has in-frame clones only and misses some. The sample carries tens of thousands of clones, approximately 89% recorded once. CDR3 length equals 16 residues. The V end lost 3 bases, the J end lost 5 bases, and 14 bases lay between the germline ends. Germline CDR1 SEHNR, CDR2 FQNEAQ (reference sequence). This sample was taken from a study of graft-versus-host responses after intestinal transplantation. The wider study: Anti-thymocyte globulin was used for induction in all recipients, who then took tacrolimus and steroids for approximately 3 years.

Points from the study as a whole: Ileal or blood samples showed some GvH clones first, and such clones were also found in recipient marrow. There was an association between peak levels of circulating GvH clones and early post-transplant HvG declines. Elevated graft-versus-host to host-versus-graft clonal ratios in allografts were recorded for patients with graft-donor T cell macrochimerism.

The receptor's source is a human patient who received an intestinal transplant, so some T cells may come from the graft donor. The sequencing here drew on PBMCs, taken about 69 days after intestinal transplantation. The chain couples TRBV7-9 to TRBJ1-6, with D unresolved. The CDR3 nucleotides are TGTGCCAGCAGCTTTCTCGAGACACTCCATAATTCACCCCTCCACTTT. Protein: CASSFLETLHNSPLHF. The whole variable domain, remainder taken from reference TRBV7-9 and TRBJ1-6, is DTGVSQNPRHKITKRGQNVTFRCDPISEHNRLYWYRQTLGQGPEFLTYFQNEAQLEKSRLLSDRFSAERPKGSFSTLEIQRTEQGDSAMYLCASSFLETLHNSPLHFGNGTRLTVT.